The next 32 T cell receptor beta chains were all read from a single sample in a study of OX40 agonist ivuxolimab in advanced cancers. Sequenced by immunoSEQ multiplex PCR; TCRdb stores in-frame clones only, minus some. The table records 70,000 to 80,000 clones, approximately 89% of them present only once. Specimen: CD4+ or CD8+ T cells sorted from blood, collected in a trial of the OX40 agonist ivuxolimab. All receptors derive from an adult with an advanced solid tumor such as melanoma, head and neck, liver or kidney cancer.

The chain combines TRBV19 with TRBJ2-3; D not resolved. The CDR3 is made up of 15 amino acids. Trimming took 6 bases from V and 0 from J, leaving 13 bases between them. Germline loops: CDR1 LNHDA, CDR2 SQIVND (reference sequence). CDR3 sequence: CASRIQLLSTDTQYF. The CDR3 nucleotides are TGTGCCAGTAGAATACAGCTTCTTAGCACAGATACGCAGTATTTT.

The genes are TRBV5-1 and TRBJ1-2, with D possibly being TRBD1 (6 bases). CDR1 and CDR2 from the germline V gene are SGHRS and YFSETQ. The germline V and J ends were trimmed by 0 bases and 5 bases, with 11 bases remaining between them. The CDR3 has 14 residues. CDR3 DNA: TGCGCCAGCAGCTTGGCCAGGGGCGAGTATGGCTACACCTTC. This codes for CASSLARGEYGYTF.

A word on this clone: Other DNA sequences in the sample encode the same CDR3. The chain recombines TRBV28 with TRBJ1-5; D is unresolved. The germline V gene encodes CDR1 MDHEN and CDR2 SYDVKM. V lost 2 bases to trimming and J lost 1 base, with 6 bases between them. CDR3 length: 14 amino acids. CDR3 DNA: TGTGCCAGCAGTTTAGGCGGCAGCAATCAGCCCCAGCATTTT. It encodes CASSLGGSNQPQHF.

This clone was counted a single time. The chain couples TRBV7-2 to TRBJ2-2; 8 bases map to TRBD1. The germline CDR1 and CDR2 sequences are SGHTA and FQGNSA. J gave up 6 bases and V 1 base, and 13 bases lay outside the gene matches. The CDR3 consists of 18 residues. The DNA of the CDR3 is TGTGCCAGCAGCTTAGGTTTGACGGGACAGGCTATTGCCGGGGAGCTGTTTTTT. Encoded protein: CASSLGLTGQAIAGELFF.

V is TRBV10-3 and J is TRBJ1-2; tentative D call: TRBD1 (5 bases). Per germline, CDR1 ENHRY and CDR2 SYGVKD. The CDR3 covers 16 residues. The V and J ends lost 6 bases and 0 bases respectively, with 17 bases between them. CDR3 loop: CAISFTTGDPNYGYTF. The CDR3 nucleotides are TGTGCCATCAGCTTTACGACCGGGGACCCTAACTATGGCTACACCTTC.

The rearrangement joins TRBV2 to TRBJ2-7, with 9 bases lining up with TRBD1. CDR1 is SNHLY, CDR2 FYNNEI, per germline. The J segment lost 7 bases and the V segment lost 7 bases, leaving 11 bases of the junction unmatched. The CDR3 length is 14 residues. The CDR3 region is CASTQPGTGREQYF. The CDR3 coding sequence is TGTGCCAGCACCCAACCAGGGACAGGGAGGGAGCAGTACTTC.

The table lists this clone with a count of one. This chain connects TRBV28 to TRBJ2-7; 8 positions match TRBD2. The germline V gene encodes CDR1 MDHEN and CDR2 SYDVKM. The CDR3 totals 14 residues. The J segment lost 12 bases and the V segment lost 2 bases, leaving 12 bases of the junction unmatched. The CDR3 protein is CASSLRGTGTRPYF. The CDR3 DNA reads as TGTGCCAGCAGTTTACGGGGGACCGGGACTAGACCGTACTTC.

The rearrangement joins TRBV7-6 to TRBJ2-3; D is uncertain. V lost 0 bases to trimming and J lost 9 bases, with 10 bases between them. Germline V gene data show CDR1 as SGHVS and CDR2 as FNYEAQ. This CDR3 contains 13 residues. Here the CDR3 DNA reads TGTGCCAGCAGCTTAGCGTGGAGTGGGACGCAGTATTTT. Translation gives CASSLAWSGTQYF.

This chain connects TRBV7-8 to TRBJ1-4; D unresolved. Germline V CDR1 and CDR2: SGHVS, FQNEAQ. Trimming shortened V by 1 base and J by 7 bases, and 7 bases separated the two germline ends. The CDR3 is made up of 13 amino acids. The CDR3 is CASSLGDIEKLFF. The CDR3 DNA sequence: TGTGCCAGCAGCTTAGGTGACATTGAAAAACTGTTTTTT.

On this clone itself: One junction end does not reproduce the germline sequence, and a read error may be involved. This sample includes further DNA sequences coding for the same CDR3. The chain is built from TRBV5-1 and TRBJ1-2, with a weak D call TRBD1 (5 bases). Per germline, CDR1 SGHRS and CDR2 YFSETQ. This CDR3 is built from 14 residues. CDR3 in DNA: TGCGCTAGCAGCTTTCAGGGTCCGTCCTATGGCTACACCTTC. Translating gives CASSFQGPSYGYTF.

This clone occurred a few times. This rearrangement joins TRBV10-2 to TRBJ1-2; no clear D. The CDR3 extends over 13 amino acids. CDR1 and CDR2 from the germline V gene are WSHSY and SAAADI. Trimming removed 3 bases from V and 6 bases from J, with 11 bases in between. CDR3 region: CASSDRRVDGYTF. The CDR3, as DNA: TGCGCCAGCAGTGACAGGAGGGTAGATGGCTACACCTTC.

This clone showed up just a few times. The rearrangement uses TRBV11-1 and TRBJ2-7; 9 bases fit TRBD1. The ends lost 3 bases at V and 4 bases at J; junction bases unmatched: 7. Germline V lookup: CDR1 SGHAT, CDR2 FQDESV (reference sequence). The CDR3 covers 15 residues. CDR3 protein: CASSFSGTGQYEQYF. In DNA form, the CDR3 reads TGTGCCAGCAGCTTCTCCGGGACAGGGCAGTACGAGCAGTACTTC.

V and J are TRBV28 and TRBJ1-2; 8 nucleotides line up with TRBD1. CDR3 length equals 15 residues. The J segment lost 8 bases and the V segment lost 5 bases, leaving 13 bases of the junction unmatched. The germline V gene encodes CDR1 MDHEN and CDR2 SYDVKM. CDR3 region: CASSPPGTGLRGYTF. Here the CDR3 DNA reads TGTGCCAGCAGTCCACCGGGGACAGGTCTGCGGGGCTACACCTTC.

This clone has a single count. The genes are TRBV10-3 and TRBJ2-4; 7 positions agree with TRBD1. Germline V gene lookup returns CDR1 ENHRY and CDR2 SYGVKD. The ends lost 0 bases at V and 8 bases at J; junction bases unmatched: 4. The CDR3 sequence is 14 residues long. Written as DNA, the CDR3 is TGTGCCATCAGTGAGTCGCTCCAGGGGGACATTCAGTACTTC. Translation gives CAISESLQGDIQYF.

This clone was seen only once. The chain recombines TRBV7-8 with TRBJ1-6, with 11 bases aligning to TRBD1. V trimming: 5 bases; J trimming: 15 bases; junction bases outside the gene matches: 12. CDR3 length: 15 amino acids. Germline values: CDR1 SGHVS, CDR2 FQNEAQ. The CDR3 region is CASSQTRDRGSFLHF. DNA for the CDR3: TGTGCCAGCAGCCAAACCCGGGACAGGGGGTCCTTCCTCCACTTT.

The rearrangement joins TRBV29-1 to TRBJ2-5, with D possibly matching TRBD1 (6 bases). Trimming stripped 5 bases from V and 4 bases from J, with 14 bases between. Germline V gene data show CDR1 as SQVTM and CDR2 as ANQGSEA. This CDR3 is 13 amino acids long. The chain's CDR3 is CSVLWGRGETQYF. The CDR3 DNA is TGCAGCGTTTTATGGGGGCGCGGAGAGACCCAGTACTTC.

The genes are TRBV27 and TRBJ1-3; TRBD1 matches 7 bases. From germline, CDR1 is MNHEY and CDR2 SMNVEV (reference sequence). This CDR3 spans 16 amino acids. J was trimmed by 0 bases and V by 10 bases; bases with no gene match: 12. In nucleotides, the CDR3 is TGTGCCATCCCGACCCCGGGACAGAGCTCTGGAAACACCATATATTTT. Protein: CAIPTPGQSSGNTIYF.

The chain is built from TRBV6-1 and TRBJ1-4; 9 positions agree with TRBD1. This CDR3 is 17 amino acids long. The V segment lost 3 bases and the J segment 1 base; nucleotides outside the gene matches: 6. Looked up from germline, CDR1 is MNHNS and CDR2 is SASEGT. The CDR3 DNA reads TGTGCCAGCAGTGAGGGGACAGGGATAGGAACTAATGAAAAACTGTTTTTT. Translating gives CASSEGTGIGTNEKLFF.

V usage is TRBV7-3 and J usage is TRBJ2-3; the D is unclear. CDR1 is SGHTA and CDR2 is FQGTGA in the germline V gene. V lost 1 base and J 4 bases, leaving 9 bases between the germline ends. The CDR3 runs 14 residues. The CDR3 DNA is TGTGCCAGCAGCTTAAAGGGTCTTCCAGATACGCAGTATTTT. Amino acids: CASSLKGLPDTQYF.

The chain is built from TRBV5-1 and TRBJ2-2; no definite D call. Per the germline V gene, CDR1 is SGHRS and CDR2 is YFSETQ. CDR3 size: 13 residues. Trimming took 4 bases from V and 6 from J, leaving 10 bases between them. This CDR3 reads CASSLVPAGELFF. The CDR3 nucleotides read TGCGCCAGCAGCCTTGTGCCGGCCGGGGAGCTGTTTTTT.

V gene TRBV5-1 combines with J gene TRBJ1-4, with D possibly matching TRBD1 (5 bases). CDR1 and CDR2 from the germline V gene are SGHRS and YFSETQ. The ends were cut back, 4 bases at V and 5 bases at J, with 12 bases in the middle. The CDR3 covers 14 residues. CDR3 residues: CASSLNGGNEKLFF. The CDR3 nucleotides are TGCGCCAGCAGCCTTAACGGGGGGAATGAAAAACTGTTTTTT.

This chain uses TRBV7-6 with TRBJ2-2; D may be TRBD1 (6 bases). Trimming left V 3 bases short and J 7 bases short, with 12 bases between. The CDR3 length is 14 residues. Germline V gene sequence: CDR1 SGHVS, CDR2 FNYEAQ. Here the CDR3 DNA reads TGTGCCAGCAGCTTGGGGGCACGCGACGGGGAGCTGTTTTTT. Translation: CASSLGARDGELFF.

This sequence joins TRBV4-1 and TRBJ1-2; D is ambiguous. The CDR3 has 13 amino acids. The germline V gene has CDR1 MGHRA and CDR2 YSYEKL. V was trimmed by 0 bases and J by 5 bases, leaving 7 bases between them. The CDR3 loop is CASSQDQVYGYTF. The CDR3 DNA sequence: TGCGCCAGCAGCCAAGATCAGGTTTATGGCTACACCTTC.

This clone was seen only once. This chain joins TRBV30 and TRBJ1-2; no clear D gene. CDR3 length: 12 amino acids. Trimming cost V 1 base and J 4 bases, with 7 bases left between them. Germline lookup yields CDR1 GTSNPN and CDR2 SVGIG (reference sequence). In nucleotides, the CDR3 is TGTGCCTGGAGTGCGCAGGTCTATGGCTACACCTTC. Residues: CAWSAQVYGYTF.

Note on this clone: At one of its ends the junction is not consistent with the germline gene, which may arise from a read error. V gene TRBV5-6 combines with J gene TRBJ2-7; the D is unclear. Germline-derived CDR1 and CDR2 are SGHDT and YYEEEE. This CDR3 region has 14 residues. This chain's CDR3 is CASSLYSGAYEQHF. The CDR3 DNA follows: TGTGCCAGCAGCTTGTATAGTGGAGCGTACGAGCAGCACTTC.

The rearrangement uses TRBV6-1 and TRBJ2-7; D is possibly TRBD1 (6 bases). The V end was cut by 3 bases, the J end by 0 bases, with 12 bases between. The V gene's germline CDR1 is MNHNS and CDR2 SASEGT. This CDR3 spans 15 amino acids. The CDR3, as DNA: TGTGCCAGCAGTGAGAACAGGGCTGTCTCCTACGAGCAGTACTTC. This encodes CASSENRAVSYEQYF.

This rearrangement joins TRBV4-2 to TRBJ2-3, with 13 bases identical to TRBD2. J was trimmed by 3 bases and V by 1 base; bases with no gene match: 1. Germline CDR1 reads LGHNA; CDR2 reads YNFKEQ. The CDR3 has 16 residues. CDR3 coding DNA: TGTGCCAGCAGCCAAGGGACTAGCGGGAGTACAGATACGCAGTATTTT. It encodes CASSQGTSGSTDTQYF.

This clone occurred a few times. The sample contains more than one DNA sequence encoding this CDR3. The V and J genes are TRBV28 and TRBJ1-2, with TRBD1 matching over 12 bases. CDR1 MDHEN and CDR2 SYDVKM come from the germline V gene. With V trimmed by 5 bases and J by 8 bases, 6 bases remained unmatched. The CDR3 contains 14 residues. The CDR3 here is CASSGGQGAGGYTF. CDR3 DNA sequence: TGTGCCAGCAGTGGGGGACAGGGGGCGGGCGGCTACACCTTC.

The V call is TRBV7-9, the J call TRBJ2-3; TRBD2 is a possible D gene (5 bases). Looked up from germline, CDR1 is SEHNR and CDR2 is FQNEAQ (reference sequence). CDR3 size: 16 residues. Trimming removed 5 bases from V and 3 bases from J, with 18 bases in between. The CDR3, as DNA: TGTGCCAGCAGCCCCAGGAGAGCGGAAGGGACAGATACGCAGTATTTT. Translation gives CASSPRRAEGTDTQYF.

The gene calls are TRBV5-1 and TRBJ1-4; 7 positions match TRBD1. V gave up 5 bases and J gave up 4 bases; unmatched junction bases: 5. The CDR3 has 14 residues. CDR1 is SGHRS and CDR2 is YFSETQ in the germline V gene. CDR3 sequence reads: CASSSQGSNEKLFF. CDR3 DNA: TGCGCCAGCAGTTCACAGGGGAGTAATGAAAAACTGTTTTTT.

This rearrangement joins TRBV2 to TRBJ1-2; 8 bases match TRBD1. The CDR3 loop spans 13 amino acids. J lost 8 bases, V lost 1 base, and 3 bases had no gene match. The germline V gene encodes CDR1 SNHLY and CDR2 FYNNEI. This CDR3 is CASSEGQGAGYTF. The CDR3 nucleotides read TGTGCCAGCAGTGAAGGGCAGGGGGCCGGCTACACCTTC.

In this sample, this clone turned up a few times. J is TRBJ1-1 and V is TRBV7-2; tentative D call: TRBD1 (6 bases). The CDR3 has 14 amino acids. The germline V gene has CDR1 SGHTA and CDR2 FQGNSA. Trimming pared 5 bases from V and 11 bases from J, leaving 21 bases between. The CDR3 region is CASSPIPGAGAAFF. The CDR3 DNA is TGTGCCAGCAGCCCCATCCCAGGTGCGGGGGCGGCTTTCTTT.